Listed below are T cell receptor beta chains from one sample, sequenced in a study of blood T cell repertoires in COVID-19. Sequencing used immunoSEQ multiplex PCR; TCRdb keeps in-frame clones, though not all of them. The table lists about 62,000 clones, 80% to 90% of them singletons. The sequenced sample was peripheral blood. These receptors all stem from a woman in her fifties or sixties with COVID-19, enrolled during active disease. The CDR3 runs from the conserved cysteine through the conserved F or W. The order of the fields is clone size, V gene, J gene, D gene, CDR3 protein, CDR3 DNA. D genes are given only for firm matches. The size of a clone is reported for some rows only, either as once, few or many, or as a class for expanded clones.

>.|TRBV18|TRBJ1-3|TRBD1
CASSPQGQGAGNTIYF
TGTGCCAGCTCACCCCAGGGACAGGGGGCTGGAAACACCATATATTTT
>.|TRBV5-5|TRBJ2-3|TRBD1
CASSLDGQGPDTQYF
TGTGCCAGCAGCTTGGACGGACAGGGGCCAGATACGCAGTATTTT
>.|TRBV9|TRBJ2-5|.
CASSVATQETQYF
TGTGCCAGCAGCGTAGCTACCCAAGAGACCCAGTACTTC
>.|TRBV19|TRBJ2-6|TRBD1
CASSARRQGTGANVLTF
TGTGCCAGTAGTGCCCGGCGACAGGGGACTGGGGCCAACGTCCTGACTTTC
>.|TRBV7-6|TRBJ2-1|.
CASSLAVPGYNEQFF
TGTGCCAGCAGCTTAGCGGTTCCAGGATACAATGAGCAGTTCTTC
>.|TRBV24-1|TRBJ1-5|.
CATSEATGTFNQPQHF
TGTGCCACCAGTGAAGCTACAGGGACATTCAATCAGCCCCAGCATTTT
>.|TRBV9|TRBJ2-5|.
CASSVDRGGQETQYF
TGTGCCAGCAGCGTAGACAGGGGGGGCCAAGAGACCCAGTACTTC
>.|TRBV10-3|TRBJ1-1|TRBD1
CAIRGQGALNTEAFF
TGTGCCATCAGGGGACAGGGGGCCTTGAACACTGAAGCTTTCTTT
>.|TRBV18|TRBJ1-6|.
CASSPPGSYNSPLHF
TGTGCCAGCTCCCCCCCGGGCTCCTATAATTCACCCCTCCACTTT
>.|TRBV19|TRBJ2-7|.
CASTVQGGTYEQYF
TGTGCCAGTACCGTTCAGGGGGGTACCTACGAGCAGTACTTC
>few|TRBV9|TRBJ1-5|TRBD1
CASSAGTDSNQPQHF
TGTGCCAGCAGCGCTGGGACAGATAGCAATCAGCCCCAGCATTTT
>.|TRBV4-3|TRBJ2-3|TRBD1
CASSPGQGADTQYF
TGCGCCAGCAGCCCCGGACAGGGTGCAGATACGCAGTATTTT
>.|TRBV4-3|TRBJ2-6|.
CASSQDWGTPGANVLTF
TGCGCCAGCAGCCAAGATTGGGGGACTCCGGGGGCCAACGTCCTGACTTTC
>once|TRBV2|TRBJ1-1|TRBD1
CASSERGPRQGKVEAFF
TGTGCCAGCAGTGAAAGGGGGCCGAGACAGGGTAAGGTTGAAGCTTTCTTT
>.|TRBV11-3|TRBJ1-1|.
CASSLIMNTEAFF
TGTGCCAGCAGCTTAATCATGAACACTGAAGCTTTCTTT
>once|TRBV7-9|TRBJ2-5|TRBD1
CASSKGQVSVETQYF
TGTGCCAGCAGCAAGGGACAGGTTTCGGTTGAGACCCAGTACTTC
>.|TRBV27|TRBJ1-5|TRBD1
CASRQGTAHNQPQHF
TGTGCCAGCAGGCAAGGGACAGCTCACAATCAGCCCCAGCATTTT
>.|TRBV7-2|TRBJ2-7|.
CASSGTIEQYF
TGTGCCAGCAGCGGGACAATCGAGCAGTACTTC
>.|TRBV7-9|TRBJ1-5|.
CASSLYRSGAGLNQPQHF
TGTGCCAGCAGCTTATATAGGTCTGGGGCAGGGCTCAATCAGCCCCAGCATTTT
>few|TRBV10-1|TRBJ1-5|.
CASSAGASQPQHF
TGCGCCAGCAGTGCAGGGGCAAGCCAGCCCCAGCATTTT
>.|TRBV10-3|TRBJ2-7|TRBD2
CAIKSGGYEQYF
TGTGCCATCAAATCCGGGGGGTACGAGCAGTACTTC
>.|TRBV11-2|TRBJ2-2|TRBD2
CASSLDLPISGRPMSGELFF
TGTGCCAGCAGCTTAGATCTCCCCATTAGCGGGAGGCCGATGTCCGGGGAGCTGTTTTTT
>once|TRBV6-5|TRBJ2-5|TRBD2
CASSYVAGGAETQYF
TGTGCCAGCAGTTACGTGGCGGGAGGGGCTGAGACCCAGTACTTC
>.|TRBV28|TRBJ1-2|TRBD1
CASGQGLYGYTF
TGTGCCAGCGGACAGGGCCTCTATGGCTACACCTTC
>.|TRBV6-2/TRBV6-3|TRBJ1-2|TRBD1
CASSYRQGDGYTF
TGTGCCAGCAGTTACAGACAGGGGGACGGCTACACCTTC